This TCR beta chain was sequenced for a study of blood T cell repertoires in COVID-19. As for the study in general: Acute and convalescent COVID-19 samples came from the United States, Italy and Spain. PBMCs, B-cell-depleted T cells, or T cells provided the cDNA or gDNA that made up the material.

Original analysis: Nucleated cell number was recorded as an estimate derived from reference gene primer amplification. Produced via immunoSEQ multiplex PCR; TCRdb's table is partial and in-frame only. V and J calls and clone size come straight from that table; D and trimming were deduced from the DNA. The sample has around 46,000 clones, 88% seen once. V lost 3 bases and J lost 2, with 13 bases in between. Germline V gene sequence: CDR1 SGHRS, CDR2 YFSETQ. CDR3 length: 15 residues. Sample: peripheral blood. The clonotype originates from a middle-aged man with acute or convalescent COVID-19. The rearrangement links TRBV5-1 to TRBJ2-3; a weak D match, TRBD1 (6 bases). In DNA, the CDR3 is TGCGCCAGCAGCTCAGGGGACGGAACCACAGATACGCAGTATTTT. Translated: CASSSGDGTTDTQYF.